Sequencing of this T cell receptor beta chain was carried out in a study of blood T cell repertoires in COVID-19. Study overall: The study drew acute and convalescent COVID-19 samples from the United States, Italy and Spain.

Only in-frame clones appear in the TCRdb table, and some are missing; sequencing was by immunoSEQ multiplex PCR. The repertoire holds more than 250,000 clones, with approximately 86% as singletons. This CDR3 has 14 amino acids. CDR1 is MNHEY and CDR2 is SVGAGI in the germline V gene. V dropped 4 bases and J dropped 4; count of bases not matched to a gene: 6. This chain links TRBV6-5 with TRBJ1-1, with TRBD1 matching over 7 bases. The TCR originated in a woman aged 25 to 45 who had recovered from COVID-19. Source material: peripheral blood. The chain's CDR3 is CASSSFTGVTEAFF. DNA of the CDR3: TGTGCCAGCAGTTCCTTCACAGGGGTCACTGAAGCTTTCTTT.